The rows below give T cell receptor beta chains drawn from one sample of a study of blood T cells in healthy people across ages. TCRdb reprocessed the 5' RACE reads with MiXCR, giving one entry per CDR3 protein. The table includes more than 1,000,000 distinct CDR3 sequences, around 25% detected once. These records were also assigned to another study, of T cells of mothers and their children.

The sample was blood. Receptor source: a girl aged 2 to 10 in good health. The CDR3 runs from the conserved cysteine through the conserved F or W. The D gene is left open where the match is weak. Clone size is not always given. Where it is, it says once, few, many or a class for expanded clones.

>TRBV24-1|few|TRBD1|TRBJ2-5
CATSDHRGPQQETQYF
TGTGCCACCAGTGATCACAGGGGCCCTCAACAAGAGACCCAGTACTTC
>TRBV7-6|NA|NA|TRBJ2-5
CASSLERGWEETQYF
TGTGCCAGCAGCTTAGAGAGGGGTTGGGAGGAGACCCAGTACTTC
>TRBV6-5|NA|TRBD1|TRBJ1-2
CASTQTGANYGYTF
TGTGCCAGCACCCAGACAGGGGCTAACTATGGCTACACCTTC
>TRBV4-3|NA|NA|TRBJ2-6
CASSQDLLGTGANVLTF
TGCGCCAGCAGCCAAGATCTTCTCGGGACTGGGGCCAACGTCCTGACTTTC
>TRBV28|NA|NA|TRBJ2-7
CASSSLQVWSSYEQYF
TGTGCCAGCAGTTCACTACAGGTCTGGAGCTCCTACGAGCAGTACTTC
>TRBV4-3|NA|NA|TRBJ1-5
CASSPGTGEEPQHF
TGCGCCAGCAGTCCCGGGACTGGGGAAGAGCCCCAGCATTTT
>TRBV14|few|NA|TRBJ2-7
CASSQRGEQYF
TGTGCCAGCAGCCAACGGGGCGAGCAGTACTTC
>TRBV5-5|few|NA|TRBJ1-2
CASSLGTSPNNYGYTF
TGTGCCAGCAGCTTGGGGACATCCCCTAATAACTATGGCTACACCTTC
>TRBV12-3/TRBV12-4|few|TRBD2|TRBJ2-1
CASSTSGEYNEQFF
TGTGCCAGCAGCACTAGCGGGGAGTACAATGAGCAGTTCTTC
>TRBV29-1|NA|NA|TRBJ2-5
CSVETYNQETQYF
TGCAGCGTCGAAACCTACAACCAAGAGACCCAGTACTTC
>TRBV6-5|NA|NA|TRBJ2-7
CASSYSKPGEVFPYEQYF
TGTGCCAGCAGTTACTCGAAACCGGGAGAGGTCTTCCCCTACGAGCAGTACTTC
>TRBV10-3|once|TRBD1|TRBJ2-7
CAISGDSPDLWYEQYF
TGTGCCATCAGTGGGGACAGTCCTGACCTGTGGTACGAGCAGTACTTC
>TRBV12-3/TRBV12-4|few|TRBD2|TRBJ2-1
CASRTAGGLAGLTYNEQFF
TGTGCCAGCAGAACTGCGGGAGGACTAGCGGGGCTAACCTACAATGAGCAGTTCTTC
>TRBV12-5|few|NA|TRBJ2-3
CASGFKGTQYF
TGTGCTAGTGGTTTTAAGGGTACGCAGTATTTT
>TRBV20-1|few|NA|TRBJ1-4
CSARVEGQGKLFF
TGCAGTGCTCGCGTCGAGGGGCAGGGAAAACTGTTTTTT
>TRBV19|few|NA|TRBJ2-4
CASSPHGQTIAKNIQYF
TGTGCCAGTAGTCCCCACGGACAGACGATAGCCAAAAACATTCAGTACTTC
>TRBV28|NA|NA|TRBJ2-3
CASSFRLAYTDTQYF
TGTGCCAGTAGTTTTCGGCTAGCGTACACAGATACGCAGTATTTT
>TRBV14|few|NA|TRBJ2-5
CASSHGTEEYF
TGTGCCAGCAGCCACGGGACGGAAGAGTACTTC
>TRBV18|few|TRBD1|TRBJ1-2
CASSPTGQGRTGNYGYTF
TGTGCCAGCTCACCAACGGGACAGGGAAGAACGGGTAACTATGGCTACACCTTC
>TRBV12-3/TRBV12-4|NA|TRBD1|TRBJ1-5
CASSSDRGLQPQHF
TGTGCCAGCAGTTCCGACAGGGGGCTCCAGCCCCAGCATTTT
>TRBV18|once|NA|TRBJ2-1
CASSPGIPLNEQFF
TGTGCCAGCTCACCTGGGATCCCCCTGAATGAGCAGTTCTTC
>TRBV19|NA|NA|TRBJ1-4
CASSNEKLFF
TGTGCCAGTAGTAATGAAAAACTGTTTTTT
>TRBV5-1|NA|NA|TRBJ1-2
CASSPSSNSLPGGYTF
TGCGCCAGCAGCCCTTCAAGTAACAGCCTCCCAGGAGGCTACACCTTC
>TRBV15|few|NA|TRBJ1-2
CATSRATVDSYGYTF
TGTGCCACCAGCAGAGCAACCGTCGACAGCTATGGCTACACCTTC
>TRBV7-8|few|NA|TRBJ2-1
CASSSPGGPHEQFF
TGTGCCAGCAGCTCCCCCGGGGGCCCACATGAGCAGTTCTTC
>TRBV5-1|few|NA|TRBJ1-6
CASSLGSRRRSPLHF
TGCGCCAGCAGCTTGGGCTCGAGGAGGAGATCACCCCTCCACTTT
>TRBV28|few|TRBD2|TRBJ2-1
CASSLFTNSGILYNEQFF
TGTGCCAGCAGTTTGTTCACCAATAGCGGGATACTTTACAATGAGCAGTTCTTC
>TRBV7-6|few|NA|TRBJ2-2
CASSLQGMRELFF
TGTGCCAGCAGCTTACAGGGGATGCGGGAGCTGTTTTTT
>TRBV18|few|TRBD2|TRBJ2-3
CASSPRTSGRITDPITDTQYF
TGTGCCAGCTCCCCCCGGACTAGCGGGAGGATCACAGACCCAATCACAGATACGCAGTATTTT
>TRBV11-2|NA|NA|TRBJ2-5
CASSLRGTVKVETQYF
TGTGCCAGCAGCCTTCGGGGGACCGTGAAAGTGGAGACCCAGTACTTC
>TRBV7-2|NA|NA|TRBJ1-3
CASSLGASSSGNTIYF
TGTGCCAGCAGCTTAGGCGCCAGTAGCTCTGGAAACACCATATATTTT
>TRBV2|NA|TRBD2|TRBJ2-5
CASNGLAGAETQYF
TGTGCCAGCAACGGACTAGCGGGGGCGGAGACCCAGTACTTC
>TRBV12-3/TRBV12-4|NA|NA|TRBJ2-3
CASSYILGADVQYF
TGTGCCAGCAGTTATATATTGGGCGCAGATGTGCAGTATTTT
>TRBV6-6|NA|NA|TRBJ2-5
CASSPDLETQYF
TGTGCCAGCAGCCCCGACCTGGAGACCCAGTACTTC
>TRBV12-3/TRBV12-4|few|NA|TRBJ1-1
CASSLREGAEAFF
TGTGCCAGCAGTTTACGGGAAGGGGCTGAAGCTTTCTTT
>TRBV29-1|NA|TRBD2|TRBJ2-5
CSVEGLAGFWAETQYF
TGCAGCGTCGAGGGACTAGCGGGTTTTTGGGCGGAGACCCAGTACTTC
>TRBV10-3|few|NA|TRBJ2-3
CAISEGSAPYTDTQYF
TGTGCCATCAGTGAAGGAAGCGCACCTTACACAGATACGCAGTATTTT
>TRBV13|few|TRBD2|TRBJ2-1
CASSLIQAGGTSEQFF
TGTGCCAGCAGCTTAATACAAGCGGGGGGTACATCGGAGCAGTTCTTC
>TRBV12-3/TRBV12-4|many|NA|TRBJ1-5
CASSLGGIQPQHF
TGTGCCAGCAGCTTAGGGGGGATTCAGCCCCAGCATTTT
>TRBV20-1|NA|NA|TRBJ1-1
CSAGDNLGAEAFF
TGCAGTGCTGGGGATAATTTAGGGGCTGAAGCTTTCTTT
>TRBV20-1|NA|TRBD2|TRBJ2-3
CSAVQILAGGSDTQYF
TGCAGTGCCGTCCAAATACTAGCGGGAGGGTCGGATACGCAGTATTTT
>TRBV27|few|TRBD1|TRBJ2-2
CASSFDRGTGELFF
TGTGCCAGCAGTTTCGACAGGGGCACCGGGGAGCTGTTTTTT
>TRBV6-1|NA|NA|TRBJ2-2
CASNIWDTGELFF
TGTGCCAGCAACATTTGGGACACCGGGGAGCTGTTTTTT
>TRBV12-3/TRBV12-4|once|TRBD1|TRBJ1-1
CASSTTGVSEAFF
TGTGCCAGCAGTACTACAGGGGTGAGTGAAGCTTTCTTT
>TRBV20-1|few|TRBD1|TRBJ2-1
CSARDEQGALLNEQFF
TGCAGTGCCAGAGACGAACAGGGGGCACTATTAAATGAGCAGTTCTTC
>TRBV12-3/TRBV12-4|few|NA|TRBJ2-2
CASSYRPNTGELFF
TGTGCCAGCAGTTACAGGCCCAACACCGGGGAGCTGTTTTTT